This T cell receptor beta chain was recorded in a study of lymphopenia after photon versus proton radiotherapy. CDR1 and CDR2 (germline): MDHEN, SYDVKM. V shed 4 bases, J shed 7 bases, and the junction held 10 bases outside the gene matches. The CDR3 contains 16 residues. Findings and limits, study-wide: Larger post-nadir TCR diversity loss correlated inversely with survival in deceased patients. Relative stability marked proton patients; photon patients lost diversity and naive cells. After the lymphocyte nadir, photon-treated repertoires showed oligoclonal expansion, especially of CD8+ Temra cells.

Method: immunoSEQ multiplex PCR; TCRdb's copy keeps in-frame clones and lacks some. The data contain 70,000 or so clones, roughly 93% of them singletons. This clone was seen once. Its cognate antigen is unknown. The sequencing used peripheral blood, collected from a patient treated with photon-based radiotherapy. The chain uses TRBV28 and TRBJ2-7; TRBD2 agrees at 13 bases. The TCR sequence derives from a woman in her seventies with pancreatic cancer. CDR3 amino acids: CASSSTGTSGKGEQYF. The CDR3 DNA sequence: TGTGCCAGCAGTTCAACCGGGACTAGCGGGAAAGGGGAGCAGTACTTC.